One sample yielded the 29 T cell receptor beta chains listed below, sequenced in a study of OX40 agonist ivuxolimab in advanced cancers. Assay used: immunoSEQ multiplex PCR; TCRdb lists only in-frame clones, some missing. The data hold more than 10,000 clones, with more than 70% observed a single time. Sample: CD4+ or CD8+ T cells sorted from blood, taken in a trial of the OX40 agonist ivuxolimab. The receptors originated from an adult with an advanced solid tumor such as melanoma, head and neck, liver or kidney cancer.

This chain links TRBV19 with TRBJ1-2, with 7 bases lining up with TRBD1. The V gene end was trimmed by 5 bases and the J gene end by 0 bases; junction bases not matched to a gene: 12. CDR1 is LNHDA, CDR2 SQIVND, per germline (reference sequence). The CDR3 runs 17 residues. CDR3 amino acids: CASSFGRQGRTNYGYTF. The CDR3 region has the DNA TGTGCCAGTAGTTTCGGGAGACAGGGCCGGACTAACTATGGCTACACCTTC. The full variable domain, its missing parts supplied by reference TRBV19 and TRBJ1-2, is DGGITQSPKYLFRKEGQNVTLSCEQNLNHDAMYWYRQDPGQGLRLIYYSQIVNDFQKGDIAEGYSVSREKKESFPLTVTSAQKNPTAFYLCASSFGRQGRTNYGYTFGSGTRLTVV.

This clone was detected only once. This chain connects TRBV10-1 to TRBJ2-3; 9 bases fit TRBD2. V lost 4 bases to trimming and J lost 2 bases; unmatched junction nucleotides: 19. CDR1 and CDR2 from the germline V gene are WNHNN and SYGVQD (reference sequence). This CDR3 region has 20 residues. CDR3 nucleotides: TGCGCCAGCAGTGGAAGGACACAACCGGCGGGAGGGACCACCACAGATACGCAGTATTTT. Amino acids: CASSGRTQPAGGTTTDTQYF.

The chain links TRBV10-3 to TRBJ2-3, with a possible D match to TRBD2 (7 bases). Germline-derived CDR1 and CDR2 are ENHRY and SYGVKD. V lost 6 bases and J 1 base, leaving 17 bases between the germline ends. The CDR3 spans 16 residues. The CDR3 sequence: CAIRGRDKKGTDTQYF. CDR3 coding DNA: TGTGCCATCAGGGGGAGGGACAAAAAAGGCACAGATACGCAGTATTTT.

V gene TRBV7-9 combines with J gene TRBJ2-5; 9 nucleotides align to TRBD2. J gave up 2 bases and V 5 bases, and 6 bases lay outside the gene matches. Germline CDR1 and CDR2: SEHNR and FQNEAQ (reference sequence). The CDR3 runs 15 residues. CDR3 protein: CASSLRTSVQETQYF. Written as DNA, the CDR3 is TGTGCCAGCAGCCTAAGGACTAGCGTGCAAGAGACCCAGTACTTC.

This clone was detected once. The chain recombines TRBV9 with TRBJ1-1, with D possibly being TRBD1 (5 bases). Germline loops: CDR1 SGDLS, CDR2 YYNGEE. V dropped 6 bases and J dropped 0 bases, with 9 bases sitting between them. This CDR3 contains 13 residues. CDR3 sequence: CASTGGMNTEAFF. The CDR3 DNA is TGTGCCAGCACCGGGGGAATGAACACTGAAGCTTTCTTT.

The chain couples TRBV30 to TRBJ2-7; D ambiguous. The CDR3 extends over 12 amino acids. The ends were cut back, 0 bases at V and 6 bases at J, with 9 bases in the middle. Germline CDR1 GTSNPN, CDR2 SVGIG (reference sequence). CDR3 coding DNA: TGTGCCTGGAGTGTACGAACCCGCGAGCAGTACTTC. It yields the protein CAWSVRTREQYF.

DNA for the CDR3: TGTGCCAGCACGACGGGACGGACTGAAAAACTGTTTTTT. As protein: CASTTGRTEKLFF. The genes are TRBV2 and TRBJ1-4, with D possibly TRBD1 on 5 matching bases. Trimming took 7 bases from V and 7 from J, leaving 13 bases between them. Germline CDR1 and CDR2: SNHLY and FYNNEI. CDR3 length equals 13 residues.

V usage is TRBV9 and J usage is TRBJ2-7; 7 nucleotides agree with TRBD1. The CDR3 consists of 14 residues. CDR1 SGDLS and CDR2 YYNGEE come from the germline V gene. The V and J ends lost 0 bases and 2 bases, in that order; junction bases with no gene match: 2. CDR3 sequence reads: CASSVGQGAYEQYF. CDR3 nucleotide sequence: TGTGCCAGCAGCGTAGGGCAGGGGGCCTACGAGCAGTACTTC. Full variable domain (outside the CDR3, taken from reference TRBV9 and TRBJ2-7): DSGVTQTPKHLITATGQRVTLRCSPRSGDLSVYWYQQSLDQGLQFLIQYYNGEERAKGNILERFSAQQFPDLHSELNLSSLELGDSALYFCASSVGQGAYEQYFGPGTRLTVT.

The chain joins TRBV29-1 to TRBJ2-5; 7 bases fit TRBD1. Looked up from germline, CDR1 is SQVTM and CDR2 is ANQGSEA. There are 16 residues in the CDR3. After removal of 0 bases from V and 4 bases from J, the junction contained 11 bases not matched to a gene. Here the CDR3 reads CSVEDELTGAGETQYF. The CDR3 DNA sequence: TGCAGCGTTGAAGATGAACTCACAGGGGCAGGAGAGACCCAGTACTTC.

The chain has TRBV15 and TRBJ2-2, with TRBD2 matching over 7 bases. The germline gives CDR1 LNHNV, CDR2 YYDKDF (reference sequence). CDR3 length: 12 residues. The V segment lost 6 bases and the J segment 6 bases; nucleotides outside the gene matches: 1. The DNA for the CDR3 is TGTGCCACCAGGCGGGGGTCCGGGGAGCTGTTTTTT. Translation gives CATRRGSGELFF.

This chain uses TRBV2 with TRBJ2-5; the match to TRBD1 covers 8 bases. CDR1 and CDR2 (germline): SNHLY, FYNNEI. The ends lost 0 bases at V and 2 bases at J; junction bases unmatched: 11. The CDR3 is 18 amino acids. The CDR3 region has the DNA TGTGCCAGCAGTGAAGCGCTTCCCCCAGGGGGCGGTCAAGAGACCCAGTACTTC. Amino acid sequence: CASSEALPPGGGQETQYF.

This chain connects TRBV7-9 to TRBJ2-5, with a tentative D call TRBD1 (5 bases). Germline V gene data show CDR1 as SEHNR and CDR2 as FQNEAQ (reference sequence). V lost 8 bases and J 2 bases, leaving 9 bases between the germline ends. There are 12 residues in the CDR3. The CDR3 coding sequence is TGTGCCAGCGACAGCAGACAAGAGACCCAGTACTTC. Amino acid sequence: CASDSRQETQYF. The full variable domain, in which reference TRBV7-9 and TRBJ2-5 provide the parts outside the CDR3, is DTGVSQNPRHKITKRGQNVTFRCDPISEHNRLYWYRQTLGQGPEFLTYFQNEAQLEKSRLLSDRFSAERPKGSFSTLEIQRTEQGDSAMYLCASDSRQETQYFGPGTRLLVL.

The V call is TRBV19, the J call TRBJ2-2, with 7 bases identical to TRBD1. The CDR3 has 14 residues. CDR1 LNHDA and CDR2 SQIVND come from the germline V gene (reference sequence). J lost 7 bases, V lost 4 bases, and 6 bases had no gene match. The chain's CDR3 is CASSTPDRDGELFF. CDR3 bases: TGTGCCAGTAGTACACCCGACAGGGACGGGGAGCTGTTTTTT. The variable domain in full, completed from reference TRBV19 and TRBJ2-2, reads DGGITQSPKYLFRKEGQNVTLSCEQNLNHDAMYWYRQDPGQGLRLIYYSQIVNDFQKGDIAEGYSVSREKKESFPLTVTSAQKNPTAFYLCASSTPDRDGELFFGEGSRLTVL.

This sequence joins TRBV28 and TRBJ2-2; TRBD1 matches 11 bases. The germline V gene encodes CDR1 MDHEN and CDR2 SYDVKM. The CDR3 loop spans 14 amino acids. The trim removed 6 bases at V and 5 bases at J, leaving 2 bases unmatched. The CDR3 spells CASSGTGGTGELFF. The DNA for the CDR3 is TGTGCCAGCAGCGGGACAGGGGGAACCGGGGAGCTGTTTTTT.

This chain uses TRBV5-1 with TRBJ1-1; 9 bases agree with TRBD1. Germline V CDR1 and CDR2: SGHRS, YFSETQ. Trimming removed 3 bases from V and 2 bases from J; junction bases left unmatched: 2. The CDR3 has 14 amino acids. The CDR3 sequence is CASSWTGANTEAFF. In DNA form, the CDR3 reads TGCGCCAGCAGCTGGACAGGGGCTAACACTGAAGCTTTCTTT.

The chain employs TRBV29-1 and TRBJ1-2; D call uncertain. V was cut by 6 bases and J by 3 bases, with 14 bases left in between. CDR3 length equals 13 residues. Germline V gene data show CDR1 as SQVTM and CDR2 as ANQGSEA. The CDR3: CSVRRGYDYGYTF. In DNA form, the CDR3 reads TGCAGCGTCCGGCGGGGATACGACTATGGCTACACCTTC.

V gene TRBV4-1 combines with J gene TRBJ1-2, with 12 bases fitting TRBD1. The length of the CDR3 is 16 residues. Germline V CDR1 and CDR2: MGHRA, YSYEKL. The junction had 7 bases not matched to a gene; V was cut back by 0 bases and J by 8 bases. The CDR3 spells CASSQDLIGTGGGYTF. As DNA, the CDR3 is TGCGCCAGCAGCCAAGATCTTATTGGGACAGGGGGCGGCTACACCTTC.

By proportion, this clone is medium-sized. The same CDR3 can be traced to other DNA sequences in this sample. The chain links TRBV30 to TRBJ1-1; the match to TRBD1 covers 7 bases. The CDR3 has 13 residues. The ends lost 3 bases at V and 0 bases at J; junction bases unmatched: 1. Germline CDR1 GTSNPN, CDR2 SVGIG (reference sequence). CDR3 sequence reads: CAWRQGLNTEAFF. CDR3 in DNA: TGTGCCTGGAGACAGGGGCTGAACACTGAAGCTTTCTTT.

The chain employs TRBV6-5 and TRBJ1-2, with D possibly being TRBD1 (5 bases). Trimming shortened V by 6 bases and J by 1 base, and 12 bases separated the two germline ends. The CDR3 length is 14 residues. Germline CDR1 MNHEY, CDR2 SVGAGI. CDR3 amino acids: CASRGDVRNYGYTF. The CDR3, as DNA: TGTGCCAGCAGGGGGGACGTCCGTAACTATGGCTACACCTTC.

The chain carries TRBV27 and TRBJ2-5; 7 bases map to TRBD1. Per the germline V gene, CDR1 is MNHEY and CDR2 is SMNVEV (reference sequence). This CDR3 has 14 amino acids. With 5 bases clipped from V and 1 base from J, the junction kept 4 bases outside the gene matches. The CDR3 coding sequence is TGTGCCAGCAGTACACAGGGGTTCCAAGAGACCCAGTACTTC. Encoded protein: CASSTQGFQETQYF.

The chain is built from TRBV6-1 and TRBJ1-2; D is ambiguous. This CDR3 is built from 18 residues. V shed 2 bases and J shed 7 bases, with 26 bases lying between them. Germline V gene sequence: CDR1 MNHNS, CDR2 SASEGT. CDR3 sequence (DNA): TGTGCCAGCAGTGAATTACCCAGTATTCCCTCCCCTTTTGCTGGCTACACCTTC. It translates to CASSELPSIPSPFAGYTF.

The chain links TRBV19 to TRBJ1-1; a possible D gene is TRBD1 (6 bases). Looked up from germline, CDR1 is LNHDA and CDR2 is SQIVND (reference sequence). The CDR3 totals 14 residues. Trimming shortened V by 6 bases and J by 5 bases, and 16 bases separated the two germline ends. The CDR3 DNA follows: TGTGCCAGTAGATGGGGGGGCGCGAGGACTGAAGCTTTCTTT. This codes for CASRWGGARTEAFF.

The chain uses TRBV5-1 and TRBJ2-1; the match to TRBD2 covers 9 bases. Per germline, CDR1 SGHRS and CDR2 YFSETQ. The CDR3 totals 14 residues. The trim removed 4 bases at V and 5 bases at J, leaving 4 bases unmatched. This CDR3 reads CASSRGTSHNEQFF. The CDR3 DNA reads TGCGCCAGCAGCCGGGGGACTAGCCACAATGAGCAGTTCTTC.

The chain combines TRBV28 with TRBJ1-2, with D perhaps TRBD1 (5 bases). Deletions cut 2 bases from V and 8 bases from J, with 15 bases between. Germline V gene sequence: CDR1 MDHEN, CDR2 SYDVKM. CDR3 length equals 14 residues. The CDR3, as DNA: TGTGCCAGCAGTTTAAAAGGGACCGTGGGAGGCTACACCTTC. Translating gives CASSLKGTVGGYTF.

This chain uses TRBV10-2 with TRBJ2-7; 7 bases line up with TRBD1. V shed 6 bases and J 1 base; nucleotides not matched to a gene: 6. The CDR3 loop spans 14 amino acids. CDR1 is WSHSY and CDR2 is SAAADI in the germline V gene. The CDR3 protein is CASSVGGSSYEQYF. The CDR3 bases are TGCGCCAGCAGCGTAGGGGGCAGTTCCTACGAGCAGTACTTC.

The chain recombines TRBV6-5 with TRBJ1-2; TRBD1 might be the D (5 bases). CDR3 length: 13 amino acids. CDR1 is MNHEY and CDR2 is SVGAGI in the germline V gene. Deletions cut 2 bases from V and 8 bases from J, with 12 bases between. CDR3 sequence reads: CASSYPLTEGYTF. CDR3 nucleotide sequence: TGTGCCAGCAGTTACCCTTTGACAGAAGGCTACACCTTC.

The chain carries TRBV28 and TRBJ2-5; 15 nucleotides match TRBD2. The CDR3 consists of 18 residues. CDR1 is MDHEN and CDR2 is SYDVKM in the germline V gene. The V segment lost 1 base and the J segment 1 base; nucleotides outside the gene matches: 4. CDR3 bases: TGTGCCAGCAGTTTATACGGACTAGCGGGGGGGCTCCAAGAGACCCAGTACTTC. As protein: CASSLYGLAGGLQETQYF.

The chain joins TRBV30 to TRBJ1-2, with 8 positions matching TRBD1. V shed 1 base and J 6 bases; nucleotides not matched to a gene: 4. Germline loops: CDR1 GTSNPN, CDR2 SVGIG (reference sequence). The length of the CDR3 is 13 residues. CDR3 DNA: TGTGCCTGGAGTGGGACAGGGCAGGATGGCTACACCTTC. Its protein product is CAWSGTGQDGYTF.

In regard to this clone: The junction does not match germline at one end; this may be a read error. J is TRBJ2-6 and V is TRBV11-1; D is perhaps TRBD2 (5 bases). This CDR3 contains 16 residues. Germline loops: CDR1 SGHAT, CDR2 FQDESV (reference sequence). The CDR3 DNA reads as TGTGCCAGCAGCGTAGCCGCGGGCTCTGGGGCCAACGTCCTGACTTTC. This gives the protein CASSVAAGSGANVLTF.